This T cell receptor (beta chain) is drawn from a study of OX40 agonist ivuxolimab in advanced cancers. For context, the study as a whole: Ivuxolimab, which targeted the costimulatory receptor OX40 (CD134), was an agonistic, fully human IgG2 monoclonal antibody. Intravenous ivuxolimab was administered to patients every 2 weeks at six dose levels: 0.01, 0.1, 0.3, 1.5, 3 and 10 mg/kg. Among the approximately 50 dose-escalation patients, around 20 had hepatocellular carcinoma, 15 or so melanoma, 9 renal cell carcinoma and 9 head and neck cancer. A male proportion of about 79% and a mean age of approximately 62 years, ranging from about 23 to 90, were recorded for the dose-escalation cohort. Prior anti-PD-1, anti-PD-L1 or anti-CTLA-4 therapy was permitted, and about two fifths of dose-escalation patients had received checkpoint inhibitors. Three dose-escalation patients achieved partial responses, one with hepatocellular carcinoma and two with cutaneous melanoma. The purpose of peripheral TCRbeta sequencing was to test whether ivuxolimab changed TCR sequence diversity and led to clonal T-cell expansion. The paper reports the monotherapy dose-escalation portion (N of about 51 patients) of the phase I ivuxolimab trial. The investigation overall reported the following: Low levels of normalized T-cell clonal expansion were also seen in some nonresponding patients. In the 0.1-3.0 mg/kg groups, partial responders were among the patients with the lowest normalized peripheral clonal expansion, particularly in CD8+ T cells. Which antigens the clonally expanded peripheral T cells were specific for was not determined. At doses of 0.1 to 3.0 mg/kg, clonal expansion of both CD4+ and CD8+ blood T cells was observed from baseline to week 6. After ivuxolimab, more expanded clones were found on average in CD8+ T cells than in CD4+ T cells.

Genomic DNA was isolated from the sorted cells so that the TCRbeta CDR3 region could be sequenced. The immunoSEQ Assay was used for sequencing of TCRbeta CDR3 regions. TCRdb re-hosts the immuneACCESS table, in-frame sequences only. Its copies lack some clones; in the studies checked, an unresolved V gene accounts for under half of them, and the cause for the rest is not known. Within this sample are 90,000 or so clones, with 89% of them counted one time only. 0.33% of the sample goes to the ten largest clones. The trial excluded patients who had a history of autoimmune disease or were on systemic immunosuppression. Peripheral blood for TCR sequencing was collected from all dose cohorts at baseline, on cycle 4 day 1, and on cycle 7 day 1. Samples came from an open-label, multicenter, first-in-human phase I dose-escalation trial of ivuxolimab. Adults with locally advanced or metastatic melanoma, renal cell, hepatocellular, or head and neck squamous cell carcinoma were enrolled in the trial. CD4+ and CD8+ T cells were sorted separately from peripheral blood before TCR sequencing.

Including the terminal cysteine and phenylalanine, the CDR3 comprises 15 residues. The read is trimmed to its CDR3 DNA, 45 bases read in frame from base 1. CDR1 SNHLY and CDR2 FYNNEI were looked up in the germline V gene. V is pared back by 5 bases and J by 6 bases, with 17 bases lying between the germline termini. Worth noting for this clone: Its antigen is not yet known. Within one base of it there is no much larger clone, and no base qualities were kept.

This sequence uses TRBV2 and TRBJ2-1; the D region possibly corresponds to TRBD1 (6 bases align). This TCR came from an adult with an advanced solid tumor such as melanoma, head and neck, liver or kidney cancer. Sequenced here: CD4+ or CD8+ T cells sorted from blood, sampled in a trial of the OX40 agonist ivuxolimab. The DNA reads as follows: TGTGCCAGCAGTTGGGGACATTTGGTACGCAATGAGCAGTTCTTC. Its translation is CASSWGHLVRNEQFF.